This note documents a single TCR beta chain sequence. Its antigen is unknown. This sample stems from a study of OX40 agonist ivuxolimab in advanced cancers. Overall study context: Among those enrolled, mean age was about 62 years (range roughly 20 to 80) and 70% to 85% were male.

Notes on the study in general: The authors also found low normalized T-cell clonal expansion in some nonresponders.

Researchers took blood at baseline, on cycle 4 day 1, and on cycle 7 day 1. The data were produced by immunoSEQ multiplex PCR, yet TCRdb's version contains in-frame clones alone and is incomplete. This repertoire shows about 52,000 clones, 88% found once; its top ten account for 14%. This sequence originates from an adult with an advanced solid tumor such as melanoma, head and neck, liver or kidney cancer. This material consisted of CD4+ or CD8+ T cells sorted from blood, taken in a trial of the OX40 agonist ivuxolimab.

The CDR3 loop is CASSLSRSEQYF. Written as DNA, the CDR3 is TGTGCCAGCAGCTTAAGCAGGTCAGAGCAGTACTTC. The chain combines TRBV5-6 with TRBJ2-7; D unresolved. Germline V gene data show CDR1 as SGHDT and CDR2 as YYEEEE. The V gene lost 2 bases and the J gene lost 7 bases, with 10 bases spanning the gap. This CDR3 has 12 residues.